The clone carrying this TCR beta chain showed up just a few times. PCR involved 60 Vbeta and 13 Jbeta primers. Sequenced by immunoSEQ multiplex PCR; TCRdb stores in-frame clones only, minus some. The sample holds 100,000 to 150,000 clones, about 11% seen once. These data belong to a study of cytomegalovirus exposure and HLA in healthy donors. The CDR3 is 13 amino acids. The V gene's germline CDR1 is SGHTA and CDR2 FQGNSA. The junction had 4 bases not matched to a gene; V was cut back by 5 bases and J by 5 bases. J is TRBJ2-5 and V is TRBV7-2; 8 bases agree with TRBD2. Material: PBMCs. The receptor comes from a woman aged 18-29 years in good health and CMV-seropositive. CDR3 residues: CASSRGGSETQYF. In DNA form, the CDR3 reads TGTGCCAGCAGCCGGGGGGGGTCTGAGACCCAGTACTTC. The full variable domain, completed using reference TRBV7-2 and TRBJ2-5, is GAGVSQSPSNKVTEKGKDVELRCDPISGHTALYWYRQSLGQGLEFLIYFQGNSAPDKSGLPSDRFSAERTGGSVSTLTIQRTQQEDSAVYLCASSRGGSETQYFGPGTRLLVL.